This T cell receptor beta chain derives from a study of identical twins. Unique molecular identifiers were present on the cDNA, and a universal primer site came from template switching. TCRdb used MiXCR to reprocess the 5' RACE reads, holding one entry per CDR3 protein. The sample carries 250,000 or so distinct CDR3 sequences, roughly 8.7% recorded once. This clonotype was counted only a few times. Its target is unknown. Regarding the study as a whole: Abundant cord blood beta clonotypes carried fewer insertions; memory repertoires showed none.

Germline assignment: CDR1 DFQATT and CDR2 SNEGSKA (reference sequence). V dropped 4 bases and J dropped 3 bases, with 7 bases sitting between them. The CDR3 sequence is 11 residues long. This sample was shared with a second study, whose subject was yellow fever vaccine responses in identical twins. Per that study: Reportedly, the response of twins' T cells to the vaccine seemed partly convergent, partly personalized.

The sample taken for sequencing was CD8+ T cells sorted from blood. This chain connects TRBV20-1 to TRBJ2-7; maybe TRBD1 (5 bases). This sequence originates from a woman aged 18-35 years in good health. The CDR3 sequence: CSATRGYEQYF. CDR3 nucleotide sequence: TGCAGTGCTACTAGGGGCTACGAGCAGTACTTC.